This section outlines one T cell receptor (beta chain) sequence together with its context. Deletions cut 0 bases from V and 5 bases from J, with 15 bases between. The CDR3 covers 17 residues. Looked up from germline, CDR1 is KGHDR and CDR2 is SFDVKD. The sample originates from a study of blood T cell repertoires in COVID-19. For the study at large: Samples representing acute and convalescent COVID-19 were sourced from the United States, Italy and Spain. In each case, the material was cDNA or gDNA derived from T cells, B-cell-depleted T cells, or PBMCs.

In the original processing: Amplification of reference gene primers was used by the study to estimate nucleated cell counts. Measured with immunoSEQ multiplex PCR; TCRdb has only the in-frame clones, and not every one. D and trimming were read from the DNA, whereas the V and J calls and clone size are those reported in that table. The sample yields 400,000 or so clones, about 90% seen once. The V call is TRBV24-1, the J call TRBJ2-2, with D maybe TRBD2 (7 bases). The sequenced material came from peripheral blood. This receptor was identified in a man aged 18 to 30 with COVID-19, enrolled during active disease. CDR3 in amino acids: CATSDLGPGGRTGELFF. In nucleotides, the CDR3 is TGTGCCACCAGTGATTTGGGCCCCGGGGGGCGTACCGGGGAGCTGTTTTTT.